This T cell receptor beta chain emerged from a study of response to subunit inactivated influenza vaccine. Overall study findings and caveats: That few new T cells are recruited by each seasonal influenza vaccination was the authors' suggestion.

For this clonotype: The antigen remains undetermined.

MiXCR, applied by TCRdb to the RT-PCR reads, yields one record per CDR3 protein. This sample has about 500,000 distinct CDR3 sequences, with 16% found just once. The germline gives CDR1 DFQATT, CDR2 SNEGSKA (reference sequence). V was cut by 2 bases and J by 11 bases, with 12 bases left in between. The CDR3 has 11 residues. The sequenced sample was CD4+ T cells sorted from PBMCs, obtained roughly 24 months after vaccination. The TCR sequence derives from a man in his fifties or sixties who received an inactivated influenza vaccine. This chain connects TRBV20-1 to TRBJ1-1; tentatively, D is TRBD1 (5 bases). The DNA for the CDR3 is TGCAGTGCTAGAAACAGGCTAGGGGCTTTCTTT. It is translated as CSARNRLGAFF.